This T cell receptor beta chain was sequenced for a study of T-cell memory formation after mild COVID-19. V dropped 8 bases and J dropped 2 bases, with 15 bases sitting between them. CDR1 and CDR2 from the germline V gene are KGHDR and SFDVKD. The CDR3 spans 15 residues. Findings and limits, study-wide: The authors did not confirm SARS-CoV-2 specificity of second-wave clones peaking day 37. Pre-infection memory harbored some responding clones, suggesting cross-reactive memory joined. Day 15 to 85 contracting clones showed balanced CD4/CD8; later expanders leaned CD4+.

This clonotype was recorded many times. Its antigen is not known. Libraries for TCRalpha and TCRbeta carried sample barcodes and unique molecular identifiers via 5'RACE. TCRdb itself ran the 5' RACE reads through MiXCR, one entry per CDR3 protein. The sample has about 240,000 distinct CDR3 sequences; 8% to 10% are singletons. The sequenced material came from PBMCs or a T cell subset sorted from them (not recorded which). This receptor was taken from a man aged 18-30 years who had mild COVID-19 (a few samples of this study predate the infection). Cell type and time point are not known. The genes are TRBV24-1 and TRBJ2-1; a weak D match, TRBD1 (7 bases). CDR3 residues: CATTAGGRPYNEQFF. The DNA of the CDR3 is TGTGCCACCACGGCAGGGGGGCGGCCCTACAATGAGCAGTTCTTC.